This is a list of T cell receptor beta chains from one sample in a study of T cell responses to AZD1222 COVID-19 vaccine. The assay was immunoSEQ multiplex PCR, and TCRdb's table has in-frame clones only and misses some. The sample records roughly 100,000 clones, approximately 89% being singletons. Source: peripheral blood, taken on day 0 of AZD1222 vaccination. These receptors were taken from an adult in good health. The CDR3 runs from the conserved cysteine through the conserved F or W. A D gene is named only where the DNA matches it firmly. Rows may omit the clone size; those that give it use once, few, many or a size class.

v_gene	j_gene	d_gene	abundance	CDR3aa	CDR3nt
TRBV4-1	TRBJ1-6	.	.	CASSQERPAPPGLHF	TGCGCCAGCAGCCAAGAGCGGCCAGCTCCGCCGGGCCTCCACTTT
TRBV18	TRBJ1-5	.	.	CASSAGVNQPQHF	TGTGCCAGCTCCGCAGGGGTAAATCAGCCCCAGCATTTT
TRBV7-8	TRBJ1-1	TRBD1	.	CASSLQGVSNTEAFF	TGTGCCAGCAGCTTACAGGGGGTCTCGAACACTGAAGCTTTCTTT
TRBV24-1	TRBJ2-2	.	.	CATSDERAAGELFF	TGTGCCACCAGTGACGAGAGGGCCGCCGGGGAGCTGTTTTTT
TRBV3-1/TRBV3-2	TRBJ2-3	.	.	CASSQLGANSDTQYF	TGTGCCAGCAGCCAACTGGGGGCGAATTCAGATACGCAGTATTTT
TRBV28	TRBJ2-3	.	once	CASSLRFTQYF	TGTGCCAGCAGTTTACGCTTTACGCAGTATTTT
TRBV23-1	TRBJ1-1	.	.	CASSAGRGNTEAFF	TGCGCCAGCAGTGCTGGGAGGGGTAACACTGAAGCTTTCTTT
TRBV28	TRBJ1-1	TRBD1	.	CASSALQGDTEAFF	TGTGCCAGCAGTGCACTACAGGGGGACACTGAAGCTTTCTTT
TRBV7-8	TRBJ1-4	.	.	CASSLGVQGYGEKLFF	TGTGCCAGCAGCTTAGGAGTACAGGGATATGGTGAAAAACTGTTTTTT
TRBV19	TRBJ1-2	TRBD1	.	CASSPIGDRGRSGGYTF	TGTGCCAGTAGCCCTATCGGGGACAGGGGGCGATCGGGCGGCTACACCTTC
TRBV7-2	TRBJ2-7	.	.	CASSPGRSKLTYEQYF	TGTGCCAGCAGCCCGGGTCGCTCAAAATTAACCTACGAGCAGTACTTC
TRBV28	TRBJ1-1	.	.	CASRSPGNTEAFF	TGTGCCAGCAGGTCTCCGGGGAACACTGAAGCTTTCTTT
TRBV3-1/TRBV3-2	TRBJ1-5	.	.	CASSQDRGEPQHF	TGTGCCAGCAGCCAAGATCGCGGGGAGCCCCAGCATTTT
TRBV2	TRBJ2-7	TRBD1	.	CASSGTGASYEQYF	TGTGCCAGCAGTGGAACAGGGGCGTCCTACGAGCAGTACTTC
TRBV6-5	TRBJ2-5	.	.	CASSYVSGQETQYF	TGTGCCAGCAGTTATGTTTCAGGGCAAGAGACCCAGTACTTC
TRBV6-5	TRBJ2-7	TRBD2	.	CATKLSGGYEQYF	TGTGCCACCAAGCTCAGCGGGGGATACGAGCAGTACTTC
TRBV7-6	TRBJ2-3	TRBD1	.	CASSLYGTETDTQYF	TGTGCCAGCAGCCTGTATGGGACAGAGACAGATACGCAGTATTTT
TRBV6-4	TRBJ1-4	TRBD1	.	CASKPGQGNNEKLFF	TGTGCCAGCAAGCCAGGACAGGGGAATAATGAAAAACTGTTTTTT
TRBV18	TRBJ2-7	TRBD2	few	CASSPSSGFYEQYF	TGTGCCAGCTCACCCAGTAGCGGGTTCTACGAGCAGTACTTC
TRBV27	TRBJ1-2	TRBD1	.	CASSQGTGYGYTF	TGTGCCAGCAGTCAGGGGACAGGGTATGGCTACACCTTC
TRBV12-3/TRBV12-4	TRBJ1-2	.	few	CASRPGVGGYTF	TGTGCCAGCAGGCCAGGGGTCGGGGGCTACACCTTC
TRBV5-6	TRBJ2-7	.	.	CASSLGYEQYF	TGTGCCAGCAGCTTGGGCTACGAGCAGTACTTC
TRBV19	TRBJ2-5	TRBD1	once	CASSLTGVQETQYF	TGTGCCAGTAGCTTGACAGGGGTCCAAGAGACCCAGTACTTC
TRBV7-2	TRBJ2-3	.	.	CASSFRASTDTQYF	TGTGCCAGCAGCTTTCGGGCCAGCACAGATACGCAGTATTTT
TRBV5-1	TRBJ2-7	TRBD1	.	CASSSGQGYEQYF	TGCGCCAGCAGCTCGGGACAGGGTTACGAGCAGTACTTC
TRBV6-2/TRBV6-3	TRBJ1-5	.	.	CASTPGGNQPQHF	TGTGCCAGCACCCCCGGGGGCAATCAGCCCCAGCATTTT
TRBV4-2	TRBJ2-2	.	.	CASSQNTGELFF	TGTGCCAGCAGCCAAAACACCGGGGAGCTGTTTTTT